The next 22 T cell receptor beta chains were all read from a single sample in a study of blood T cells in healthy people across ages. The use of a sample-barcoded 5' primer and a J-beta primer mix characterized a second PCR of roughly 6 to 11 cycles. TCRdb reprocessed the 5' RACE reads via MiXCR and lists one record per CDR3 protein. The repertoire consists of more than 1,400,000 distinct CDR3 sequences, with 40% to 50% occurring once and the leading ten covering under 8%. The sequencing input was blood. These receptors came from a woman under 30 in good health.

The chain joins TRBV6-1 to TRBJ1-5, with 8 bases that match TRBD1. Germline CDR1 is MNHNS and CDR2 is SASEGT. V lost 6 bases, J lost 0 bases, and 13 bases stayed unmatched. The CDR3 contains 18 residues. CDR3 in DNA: TGTGCCAGCAGCCTCCCACAGACAGGGGCTAATAGCAATCAGCCCCAGCATTTT. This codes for CASSLPQTGANSNQPQHF.

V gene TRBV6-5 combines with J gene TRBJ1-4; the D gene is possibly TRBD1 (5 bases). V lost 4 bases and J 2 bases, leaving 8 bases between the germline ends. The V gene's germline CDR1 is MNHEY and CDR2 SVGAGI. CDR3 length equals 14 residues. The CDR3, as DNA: TGTGCCAGCAGTTCAGGGATTACTAATGAAAAACTGTTTTTT. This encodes CASSSGITNEKLFF.

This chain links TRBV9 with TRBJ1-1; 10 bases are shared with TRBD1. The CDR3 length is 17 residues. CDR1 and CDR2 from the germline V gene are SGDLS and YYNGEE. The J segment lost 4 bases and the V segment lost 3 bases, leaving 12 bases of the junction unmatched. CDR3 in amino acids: CASSGGTGDGWVTEAFF. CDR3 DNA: TGTGCCAGCAGCGGTGGGACAGGGGACGGGTGGGTCACTGAAGCTTTCTTT.

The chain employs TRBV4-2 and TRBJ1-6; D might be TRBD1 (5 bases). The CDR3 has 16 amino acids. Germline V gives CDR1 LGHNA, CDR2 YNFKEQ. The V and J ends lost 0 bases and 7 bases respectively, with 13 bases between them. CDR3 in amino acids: CASSQDRGPPNSPLHF. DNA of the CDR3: TGTGCCAGCAGCCAAGATCGGGGACCGCCGAATTCACCCCTCCACTTT.

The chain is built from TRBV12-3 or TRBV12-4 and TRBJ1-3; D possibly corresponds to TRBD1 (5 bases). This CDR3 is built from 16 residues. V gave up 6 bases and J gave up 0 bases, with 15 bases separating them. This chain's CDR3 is CASSYSGRISGNTIYF. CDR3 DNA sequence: TGTGCCAGCAGCTATTCAGGGCGTATCTCTGGAAACACCATATATTTT.

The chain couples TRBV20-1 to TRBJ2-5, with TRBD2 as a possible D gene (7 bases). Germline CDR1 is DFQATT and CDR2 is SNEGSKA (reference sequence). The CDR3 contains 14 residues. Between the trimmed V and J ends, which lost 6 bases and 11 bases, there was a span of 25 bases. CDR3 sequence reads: CSARQRGGTCEQYF. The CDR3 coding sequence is TGCAGTGCCCGTCAGAGGGGGGGGACCTGTGAGCAGTACTTC.

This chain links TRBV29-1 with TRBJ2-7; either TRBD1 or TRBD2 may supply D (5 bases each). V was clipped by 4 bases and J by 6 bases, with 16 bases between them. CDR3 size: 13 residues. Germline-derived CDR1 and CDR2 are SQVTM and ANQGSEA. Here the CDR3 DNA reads TGCAGCGTTGGGGGCAGGACTGGTGGCGAGCAGTACTTC. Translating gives CSVGGRTGGEQYF.

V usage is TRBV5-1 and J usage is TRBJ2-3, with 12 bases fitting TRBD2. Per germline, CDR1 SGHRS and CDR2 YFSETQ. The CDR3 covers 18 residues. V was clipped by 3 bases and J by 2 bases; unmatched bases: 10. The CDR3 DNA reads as TGCGCCAGCAGCTACGGAGGAACTAGCGGGAGGACCACAGATACGCAGTATTTT. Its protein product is CASSYGGTSGRTTDTQYF.

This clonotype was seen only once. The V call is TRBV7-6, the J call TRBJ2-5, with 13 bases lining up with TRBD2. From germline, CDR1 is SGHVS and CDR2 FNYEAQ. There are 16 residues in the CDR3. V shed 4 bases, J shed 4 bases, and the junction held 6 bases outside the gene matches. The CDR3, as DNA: TGTGCCAGCAGCTCTCCGACTAGCGGGAGGAGAGAGACCCAGTACTTC. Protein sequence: CASSSPTSGRRETQYF.

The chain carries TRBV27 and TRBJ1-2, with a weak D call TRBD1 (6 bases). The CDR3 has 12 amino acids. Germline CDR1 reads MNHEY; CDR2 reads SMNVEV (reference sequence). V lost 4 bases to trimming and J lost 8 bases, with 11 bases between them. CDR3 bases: TGTGCCAGCAGTTCGGCAGGGGAAGGCTACACCTTC. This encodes CASSSAGEGYTF.

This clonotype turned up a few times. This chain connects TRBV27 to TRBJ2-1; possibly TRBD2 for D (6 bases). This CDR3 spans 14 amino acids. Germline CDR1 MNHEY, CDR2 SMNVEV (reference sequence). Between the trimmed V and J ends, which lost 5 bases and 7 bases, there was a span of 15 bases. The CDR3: CASSPATSVNEQFF. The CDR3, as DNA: TGTGCCAGCAGTCCAGCGACTAGTGTGAATGAGCAGTTCTTC.

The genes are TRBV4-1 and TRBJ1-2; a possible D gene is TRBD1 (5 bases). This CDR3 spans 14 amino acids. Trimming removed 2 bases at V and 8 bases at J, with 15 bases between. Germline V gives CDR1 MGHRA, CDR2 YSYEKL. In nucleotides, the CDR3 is TGCGCCAGCAGCCAAATCGGGACTGGTGAGGGCTACACCTTC. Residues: CASSQIGTGEGYTF.

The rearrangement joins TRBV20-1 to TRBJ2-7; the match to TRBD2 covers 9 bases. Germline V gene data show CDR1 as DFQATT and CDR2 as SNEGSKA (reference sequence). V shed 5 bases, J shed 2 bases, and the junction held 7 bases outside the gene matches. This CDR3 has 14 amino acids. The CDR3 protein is CSAGTSGQAYEQYF. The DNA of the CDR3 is TGCAGTGCTGGAACTAGCGGGCAGGCCTACGAGCAGTACTTC.

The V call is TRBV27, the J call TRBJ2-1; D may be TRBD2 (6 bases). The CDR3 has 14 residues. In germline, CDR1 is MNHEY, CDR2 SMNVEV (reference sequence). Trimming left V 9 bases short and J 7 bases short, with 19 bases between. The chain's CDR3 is CARGRDFLGNEQFF. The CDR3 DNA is TGTGCCAGGGGCCGGGACTTCCTGGGGAATGAGCAGTTCTTC.

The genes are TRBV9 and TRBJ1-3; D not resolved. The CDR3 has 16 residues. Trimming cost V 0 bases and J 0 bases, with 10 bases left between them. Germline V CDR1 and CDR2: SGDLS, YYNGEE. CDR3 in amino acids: CASSVAGGFSGNTIYF. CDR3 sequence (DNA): TGTGCCAGCAGCGTAGCTGGTGGGTTCTCTGGAAACACCATATATTTT.

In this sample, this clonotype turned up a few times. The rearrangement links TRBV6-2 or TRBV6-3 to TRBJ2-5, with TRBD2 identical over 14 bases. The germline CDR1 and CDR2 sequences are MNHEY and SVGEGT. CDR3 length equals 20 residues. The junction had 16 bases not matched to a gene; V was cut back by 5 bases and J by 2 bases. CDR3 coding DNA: TGTGCCAGCAGTCCTCGTCCTCGGACTAGCGGGGGGCCGAAACAAGAGACCCAGTACTTC. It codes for CASSPRPRTSGGPKQETQYF.

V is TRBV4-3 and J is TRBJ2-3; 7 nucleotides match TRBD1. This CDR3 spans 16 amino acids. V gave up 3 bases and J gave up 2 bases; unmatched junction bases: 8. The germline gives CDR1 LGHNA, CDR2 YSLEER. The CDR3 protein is CASSQAGTALTDTQYF. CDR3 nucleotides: TGCGCCAGCAGCCAGGCTGGGACAGCACTCACAGATACGCAGTATTTT.

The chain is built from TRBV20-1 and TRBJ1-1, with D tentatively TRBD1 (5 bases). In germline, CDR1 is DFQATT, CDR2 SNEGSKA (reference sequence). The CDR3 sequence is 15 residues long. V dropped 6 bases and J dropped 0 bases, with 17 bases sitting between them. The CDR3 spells CSATTAGLLNTEAFF. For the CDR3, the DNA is TGCAGTGCAACAACTGCGGGACTCCTGAACACTGAAGCTTTCTTT.

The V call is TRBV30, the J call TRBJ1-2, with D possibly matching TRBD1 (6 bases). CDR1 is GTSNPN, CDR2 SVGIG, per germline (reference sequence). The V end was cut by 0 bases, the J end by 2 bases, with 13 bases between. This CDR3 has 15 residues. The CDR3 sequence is CAWSVLGQSNYGYTF. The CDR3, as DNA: TGTGCCTGGAGTGTACTCGGACAGAGCAACTATGGCTACACCTTC.

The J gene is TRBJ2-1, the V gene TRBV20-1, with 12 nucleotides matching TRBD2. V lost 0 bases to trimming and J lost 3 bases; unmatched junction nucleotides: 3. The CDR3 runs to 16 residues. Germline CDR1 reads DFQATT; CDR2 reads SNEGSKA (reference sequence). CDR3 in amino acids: CSARDPGLAGYNEQFF. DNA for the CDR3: TGCAGTGCTAGAGATCCGGGACTAGCGGGCTACAATGAGCAGTTCTTC.

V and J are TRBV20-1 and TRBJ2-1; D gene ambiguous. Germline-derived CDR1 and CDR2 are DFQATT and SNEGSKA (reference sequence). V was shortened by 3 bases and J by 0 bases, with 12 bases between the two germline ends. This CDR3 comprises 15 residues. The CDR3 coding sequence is TGCAGTGCTAGTATCGTATGGGGCTCCTACAATGAGCAGTTCTTC. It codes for CSASIVWGSYNEQFF.

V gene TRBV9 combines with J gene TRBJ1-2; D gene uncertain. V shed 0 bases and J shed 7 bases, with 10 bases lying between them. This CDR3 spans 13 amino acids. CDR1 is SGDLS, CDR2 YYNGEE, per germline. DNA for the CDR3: TGTGCCAGCAGCGTAGAAGCATCCTCTGGCTACACCTTC. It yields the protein CASSVEASSGYTF. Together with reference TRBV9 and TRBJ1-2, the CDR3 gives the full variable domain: DSGVTQTPKHLITATGQRVTLRCSPRSGDLSVYWYQQSLDQGLQFLIQYYNGEERAKGNILERFSAQQFPDLHSELNLSSLELGDSALYFCASSVEASSGYTFGSGTRLTVV.